In this sample, the clone carrying this T cell receptor (beta chain) turned up a few times. What it binds is unknown. The sample comes from a study of cytomegalovirus exposure and HLA in healthy donors. Study-level results: Association of a missense DCLRE1C variant with TCR beta V- and J-gene trimming was reported in a later analysis.

This PCR relied on a set of 60 Vbeta primers and 13 Jbeta primers. TCRdb's copy holds only in-frame clones and misses some; the assay was immunoSEQ multiplex PCR. The sample carries around 190,000 clones, around 79% recorded once. Germline lookup yields CDR1 KGHSH and CDR2 LQKENI. V gave up 3 bases and J gave up 6 bases, with 18 bases separating them. The CDR3 spans 16 residues. The clonotype comes from a woman aged 45-60 years in good health and CMV-seronegative. The chain joins TRBV18 to TRBJ1-5; D call uncertain. Sequencing was done on a sample of PBMCs. The CDR3 nucleotides read TGTGCCAGCTCACCCCGGTCGGCAGCGGATGGTCAGCCCCAGCATTTT. This translates into CASSPRSAADGQPQHF. The variable domain in full, completed from reference TRBV18 and TRBJ1-5, reads NAGVMQNPRHLVRRRGQEARLRCSPMKGHSHVYWYRQLPEEGLKFMVYLQKENIIDESGMPKERFSAEFPKEGPSILRIQQVVRGDSAAYFCASSPRSAADGQPQHFGDGTRLSIL.